This is a list of T cell receptor beta chains from one sample in a study of technical replicates of blood from several donors. TCRdb keeps only in-frame clones here, not all; method: immunoSEQ multiplex PCR. This table has more than 65,000 clones, 96% appearing once. Sequencing was done on a sample of T cells isolated from PBMCs. These receptors originate from a human donor in good health. Both conserved end residues are part of each CDR3. A D gene is named only where the DNA matches it firmly. Clone size, where shown, is once, few, many, or a class for clones that have expanded.

v_gene	j_gene	len	d_gene	abundance	CDR3aa	CDR3nt
TRBV10-3	TRBJ1-5	12	NA	NA	CAISGSAQPQHF	TGTGCCATCAGTGGAAGCGCTCAGCCCCAGCATTTT
TRBV7-6	TRBJ2-1	14	TRBD2	NA	CASSRGLELNEQFF	TGTGCCAGCAGCCGGGGACTAGAACTCAATGAGCAGTTCTTC
TRBV6-5	TRBJ1-3	12	NA	NA	CASRGPGNTIYF	TGTGCCAGCAGGGGGCCTGGAAACACCATATATTTT
TRBV5-4	TRBJ2-7	15	TRBD2	NA	CASSLVAGGTYEQYF	TGTGCCAGCAGCTTGGTGGCGGGAGGGACCTACGAGCAGTACTTC
TRBV7-2	TRBJ1-5	16	TRBD1	NA	CASSLVPQGGNQPQHF	TGTGCCAGCAGCTTAGTCCCCCAGGGGGGCAATCAGCCCCAGCATTTT
TRBV29-1	TRBJ2-7	14	TRBD2	NA	CSVEGREGLYEQYF	TGCAGCGTTGAAGGTCGGGAGGGCCTCTACGAGCAGTACTTC
TRBV30	TRBJ2-3	12	TRBD1	NA	CAWTDRVDTQYF	TGTGCCTGGACTGACAGGGTGGATACGCAGTATTTT
TRBV7-7	TRBJ1-1	13	NA	few	CASSLRENTEAFF	TGTGCCAGCAGCTTACGAGAGAACACTGAAGCTTTCTTT
TRBV10-2	TRBJ2-1	14	TRBD1	few	CASSEQGAYNEQFF	TGCGCCAGCAGTGAACAGGGGGCTTACAATGAGCAGTTCTTC
TRBV14	TRBJ2-7	14	NA	once	CASSQEDYIYEQYF	TGTGCCAGCAGCCAAGAGGACTACATCTACGAGCAGTACTTC
TRBV4-1	TRBJ2-5	13	NA	NA	CASSQVSGETQYF	TGCGCCAGCAGCCAAGTTTCGGGGGAGACCCAGTACTTC
TRBV11-2	TRBJ2-7	13	NA	NA	CASRKGLIYEQYF	TGTGCCAGCAGAAAAGGACTCATCTACGAGCAGTACTTC
TRBV27	TRBJ1-1	14	NA	NA	CASSLAGLGTEAFF	TGTGCCAGCAGTTTAGCGGGTCTAGGCACTGAAGCTTTCTTT
TRBV7-3	TRBJ2-1	16	TRBD1	NA	CASSVRGTGGHNEQFF	TGTGCCAGCAGCGTCAGGGGGACAGGGGGCCACAATGAGCAGTTCTTC
TRBV10-3	TRBJ1-2	14	NA	NA	CAASKDIDDYGYTF	TGTGCCGCGTCTAAGGACATTGACGACTATGGCTACACCTTC
TRBV6-5	TRBJ1-1	14	NA	NA	CASGGGIQGNEAFF	TGTGCCAGCGGGGGGGGTATACAGGGAAATGAAGCTTTCTTT